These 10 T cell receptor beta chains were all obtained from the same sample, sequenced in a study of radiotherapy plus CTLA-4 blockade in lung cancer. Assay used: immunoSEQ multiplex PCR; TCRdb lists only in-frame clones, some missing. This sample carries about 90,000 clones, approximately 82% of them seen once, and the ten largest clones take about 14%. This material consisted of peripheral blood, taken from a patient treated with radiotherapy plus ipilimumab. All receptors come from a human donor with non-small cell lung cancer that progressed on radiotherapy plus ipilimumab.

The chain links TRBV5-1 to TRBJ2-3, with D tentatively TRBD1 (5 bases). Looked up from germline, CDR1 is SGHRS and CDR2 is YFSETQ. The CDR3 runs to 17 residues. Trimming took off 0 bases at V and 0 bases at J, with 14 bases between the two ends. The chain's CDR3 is CASSLAVGAASTDTQYF. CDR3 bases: TGCGCCAGCAGCTTGGCCGTTGGGGCCGCTAGCACAGATACGCAGTATTTT.

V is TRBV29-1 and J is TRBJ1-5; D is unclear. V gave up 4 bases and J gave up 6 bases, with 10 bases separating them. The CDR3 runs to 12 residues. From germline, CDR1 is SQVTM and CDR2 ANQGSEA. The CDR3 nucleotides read TGCAGCGTTGCGGGGATAGGTCAGCCCCAGCATTTT. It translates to CSVAGIGQPQHF.

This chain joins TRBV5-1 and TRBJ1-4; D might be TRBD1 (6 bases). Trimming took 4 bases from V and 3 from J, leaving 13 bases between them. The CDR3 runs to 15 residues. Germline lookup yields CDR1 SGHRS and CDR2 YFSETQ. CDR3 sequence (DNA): TGCGCCAGCAGCCGCCAACAGGGTCCTAATGAAAAACTGTTTTTT. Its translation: CASSRQQGPNEKLFF.

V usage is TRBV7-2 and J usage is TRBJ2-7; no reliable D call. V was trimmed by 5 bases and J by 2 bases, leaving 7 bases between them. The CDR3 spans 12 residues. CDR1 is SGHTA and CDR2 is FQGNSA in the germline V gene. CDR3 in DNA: TGTGCCAGCAGCCTGCTCGCCTACGAGCAGTACTTC. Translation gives CASSLLAYEQYF.

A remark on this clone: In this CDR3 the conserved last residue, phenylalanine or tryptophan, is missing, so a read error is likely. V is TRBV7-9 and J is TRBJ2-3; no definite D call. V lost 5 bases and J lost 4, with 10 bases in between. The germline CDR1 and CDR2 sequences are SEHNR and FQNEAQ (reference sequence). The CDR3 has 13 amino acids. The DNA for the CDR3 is TGTGCCAGCAGCAGGGATACGGCAGATACGCAGTATTCT. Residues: CASSRDTADTQYS.

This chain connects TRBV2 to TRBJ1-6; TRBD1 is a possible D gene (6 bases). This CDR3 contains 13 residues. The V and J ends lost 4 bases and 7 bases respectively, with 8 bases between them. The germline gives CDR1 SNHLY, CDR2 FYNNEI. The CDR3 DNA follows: TGTGCCAGCAGTGGGACAGAGAATTCACCCCTCCACTTT. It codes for CASSGTENSPLHF.

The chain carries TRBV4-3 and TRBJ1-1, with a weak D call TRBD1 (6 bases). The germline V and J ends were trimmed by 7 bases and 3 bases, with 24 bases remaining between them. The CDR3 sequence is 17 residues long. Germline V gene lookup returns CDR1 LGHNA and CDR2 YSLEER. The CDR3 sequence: CASTPNDRWGRDTEAFF. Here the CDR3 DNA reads TGCGCCAGCACTCCAAACGACAGGTGGGGTAGGGACACTGAAGCTTTCTTT.

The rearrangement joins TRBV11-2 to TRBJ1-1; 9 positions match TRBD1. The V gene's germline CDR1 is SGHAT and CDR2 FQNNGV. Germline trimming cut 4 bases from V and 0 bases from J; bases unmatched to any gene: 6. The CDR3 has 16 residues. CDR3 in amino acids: CASSSGTGHLNTEAFF. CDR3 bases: TGTGCCAGCAGCTCCGGGACAGGGCATCTGAACACTGAAGCTTTCTTT.

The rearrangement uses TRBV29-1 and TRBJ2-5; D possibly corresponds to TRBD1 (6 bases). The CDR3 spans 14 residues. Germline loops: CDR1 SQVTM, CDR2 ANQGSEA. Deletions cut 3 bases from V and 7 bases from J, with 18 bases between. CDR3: CSVDKTGASGTQYF. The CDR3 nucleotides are TGCAGCGTTGATAAGACAGGAGCGTCGGGGACCCAGTACTTC.

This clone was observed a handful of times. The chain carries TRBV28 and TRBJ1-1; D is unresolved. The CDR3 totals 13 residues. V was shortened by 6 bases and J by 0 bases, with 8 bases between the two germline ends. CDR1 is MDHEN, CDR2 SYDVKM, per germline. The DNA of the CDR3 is TGTGCCAGCAGCACACCCCTGAACACTGAAGCTTTCTTT. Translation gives CASSTPLNTEAFF.